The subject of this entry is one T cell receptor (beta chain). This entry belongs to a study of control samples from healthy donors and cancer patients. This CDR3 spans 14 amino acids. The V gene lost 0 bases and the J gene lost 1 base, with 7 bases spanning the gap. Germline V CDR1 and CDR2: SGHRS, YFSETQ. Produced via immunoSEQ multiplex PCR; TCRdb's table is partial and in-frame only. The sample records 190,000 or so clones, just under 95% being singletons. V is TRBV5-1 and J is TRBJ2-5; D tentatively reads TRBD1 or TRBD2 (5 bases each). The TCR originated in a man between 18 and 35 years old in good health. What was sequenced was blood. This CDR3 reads CASSLAGTQETQYF. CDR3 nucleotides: TGCGCCAGCAGCTTGGCTGGGACCCAAGAGACCCAGTACTTC.